This T cell receptor beta chain emerged from a study of neurological immune-mediated disorders. Study results and caveats: HTLV-1-associated myelopathy led in TCR clonal expansion, while multiple sclerosis ranked lowest, below healthy controls.

V shed 3 bases and J shed 5 bases, with 14 bases lying between them. Germline loops: CDR1 SGHTA, CDR2 FQGNSA. The CDR3 consists of 15 residues. Template-switch 5'RACE cDNA synthesis added a 10-nucleotide unique molecular identifier. TCRdb analysed the 5' RACE reads with MiXCR anew, one entry per CDR3 protein. The sample consists of about 62,000 distinct CDR3 sequences, roughly 4.8% of them appearing once. This clonotype has a count of ten or more. The antigen remains undetermined. The rearrangement joins TRBV7-2 to TRBJ2-1, with D tentatively TRBD1 (6 bases). Sequences were obtained from PBMCs. The TCR sequence derives from a woman between 45 and 65 years old with multiple sclerosis. CDR3 region: CASSFRGSADNEQFF. The CDR3 nucleotides are TGTGCCAGCAGCTTCAGGGGTTCGGCGGACAATGAGCAGTTCTTC.